This T cell receptor (beta chain) is drawn from a study of PD-1 blockade in mismatch repair-deficient tumors (dated by TCRdb to 2017 to 2019). In the study overall: Between late 2013 and 2016, 86 consecutive patients with 11 to 13 mismatch repair-deficient cancer types, all previously treated and progressing, were enrolled in the trial. Deep sequencing of TCR CDR3 regions was used to track tumor-associated T cell clones in peripheral blood of patients responding to PD-1 blockade.

Libraries were built with the immunoSEQ multiplex PCR assay. TCRdb's version of the immuneACCESS table is confined to in-frame rearrangements and falls short of the full clone set. An unresolved V gene accounts for under half of the shortfall where checked; the remainder is of unknown origin. The sample contains around 62,000 clones, approximately 78% of them found a single time. The top ten hold roughly 5.5% of the sample. As to this clone: Which antigen it targets is not known. Qualities for individual bases were not recorded, and no much larger clone is one base off.

For each enrolled patient, mismatch repair deficiency was established using either polymerase chain reaction or immunohistochemistry. TCR sequencing was carried out for a few patients who responded to pembrolizumab therapy. The phase II trial prospectively evaluated PD-1 blockade with pembrolizumab in advanced mismatch repair-deficient cancers, independent of tissue of origin. Peripheral blood T cell samples were collected serially, before PD-1 blockade began and at several time points afterward. Blood sampling times were reported as weeks after the first pembrolizumab dose. From V the trimming removes 5 bases and from J it removes 4 bases, while the gene matches leave 6 bases of the junction unaccounted for. The CDR3 runs 14 amino acids, cysteine and phenylalanine included. The sequence is cut down to CDR3 DNA, 42 bases in frame from base 1. From a lookup of the germline V gene, CDR1 and CDR2 are SGHAT and FQNNGV.

The full study reports these points: Clones residing in the tumor, which were often undetectable in blood before treatment, expanded quickly after pembrolizumab and then contracted, generally before radiologic responses.

The rearranged segments are TRBV11-2 and TRBJ1-2, and 8 junction bases match TRBD1. This clonotype was sampled from an adult with mismatch repair-deficient cancer. This specimen was peripheral blood, taken 2 weeks after starting pembrolizumab. The sequence in DNA is TGTGCCAGCAGCCTCGGACAGGGTCTCTATGGCTACACCTTC. Its protein product is CASSLGQGLYGYTF. With the portions outside the CDR3 filled from the reference TRBV11-2 and TRBJ1-2 genes, the complete variable region becomes EAGVAQSPRYKIIEKRQSVAFWCNPISGHATLYWYQQILGQGPKLLIQFQNNGVVDDSQLPKDRFSAERLKGVDSTLKIQPAKLEDSAVYLCASSLGQGLYGYTFGSGTRLTVV.